This is a list of T cell receptor beta chains from one sample in a study of CD8 T cells in ankylosing spondylitis. TCRdb re-derived calls from the 5' RACE reads in MiXCR, one entry per CDR3 protein. The data hold about 100,000 distinct CDR3 sequences, with under 30% observed a single time. What was sequenced was synovial fluid, either unsorted or a sorted T cell fraction (not recorded which). The receptors were sampled from a male donor with ankylosing spondylitis. CDR3s include the opening cysteine and the closing phenylalanine or tryptophan. D genes are given only for firm matches. Not every row has a clone size; where given, it reads once, few, many or a size class.

d_gene,j_gene,v_gene,abundance,len,CDR3nt,CDR3aa
.,TRBJ2-1,TRBV11-2,.,16,TGTGCCAGCAGCCCGCGTATATCTTCAGGCTACAATGAGCAGTTCTTC,CASSPRISSGYNEQFF
.,TRBJ1-4,TRBV7-9,.,17,TGTGCCAGCAGCTTAGCGGCACAGGGAGATTTGGCTGAAAAACTGTTTTTT,CASSLAAQGDLAEKLFF
.,TRBJ1-5,TRBV6-1,medium-sized,13,TGTGCCAGTGGCCGGGACAGCAATCAGCCCCAGCATTTT,CASGRDSNQPQHF
.,TRBJ2-3,TRBV7-9,.,13,TGTGCCAGCAGCCGAGGTTATTCCGGTACGCAGTATTTT,CASSRGYSGTQYF
.,TRBJ2-1,TRBV29-1,many,11,TGCAGCGTTGAAACGGTAGCAGGGCAGTTCTTC,CSVETVAGQFF
.,TRBJ2-3,TRBV5-1,many,15,TGCGCCAGCAGCGTTGGCTCTCCTAGCACAGATACGCAGTATTTT,CASSVGSPSTDTQYF
.,TRBJ2-3,TRBV20-1,few,16,TGCACAGTGGGGGGTAGGAGCAGGGAGAGTACAGATACGCAGTATTTT,CTVGGRSRESTDTQYF
.,TRBJ2-1,TRBV13,.,15,TGTGCCAGCAGCTTAGAAGGACTAGTAGGGGGTGAGCAGTTCTTC,CASSLEGLVGGEQFF
.,TRBJ1-4,TRBV18,.,13,TGTGCCAGCTCACGGTACACGAATGAAAAACTGTTTTTT,CASSRYTNEKLFF
.,TRBJ2-1,TRBV15,.,16,TGTGCCACCAGCAGACTCCGGGGGCCCTCCTACAATGAGCAGTTCTTC,CATSRLRGPSYNEQFF
.,TRBJ2-3,TRBV20-1,.,13,TGCAGTGCTAAGTCGGACGGCACAGATACGCAGTATTTT,CSAKSDGTDTQYF
.,TRBJ2-3,TRBV18,few,14,TGTGCCAGCTCACCACCAACTCAGGGAGATACGCAGTATTTT,CASSPPTQGDTQYF
.,TRBJ1-3,TRBV11-3,.,15,TGTGCCAGCAGCTTCAGGGTCACCTCTGGAAACACCATATATTTT,CASSFRVTSGNTIYF
.,TRBJ2-3,TRBV3-1,many,16,TGTGCCAGCAGCGCCTTTGCCGGCAGGGGCACAGATACGCAGTATTTT,CASSAFAGRGTDTQYF